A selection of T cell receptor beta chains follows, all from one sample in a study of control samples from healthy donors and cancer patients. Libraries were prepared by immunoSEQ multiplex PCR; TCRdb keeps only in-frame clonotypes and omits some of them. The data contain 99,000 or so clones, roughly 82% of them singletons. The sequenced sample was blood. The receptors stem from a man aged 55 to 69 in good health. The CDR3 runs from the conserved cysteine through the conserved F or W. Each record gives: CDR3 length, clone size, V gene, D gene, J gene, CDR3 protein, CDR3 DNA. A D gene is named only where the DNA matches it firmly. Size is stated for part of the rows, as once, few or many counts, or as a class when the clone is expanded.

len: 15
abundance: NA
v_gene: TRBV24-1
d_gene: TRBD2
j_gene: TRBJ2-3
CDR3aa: CATRGTSGEADTQYF
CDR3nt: TGTGCCACCCGGGGGACTAGCGGGGAGGCAGATACGCAGTATTTT

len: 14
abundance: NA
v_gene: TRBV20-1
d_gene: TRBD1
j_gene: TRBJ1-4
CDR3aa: CSASHRDRGEKLFF
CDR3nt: TGCAGTGCTAGTCACCGGGACAGGGGCGAAAAACTGTTTTTT

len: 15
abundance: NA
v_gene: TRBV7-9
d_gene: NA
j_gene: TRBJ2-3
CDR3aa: CASSLSGPSTDTQYF
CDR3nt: TGTGCCAGCAGCTTAAGCGGGCCGAGCACAGATACGCAGTATTTT

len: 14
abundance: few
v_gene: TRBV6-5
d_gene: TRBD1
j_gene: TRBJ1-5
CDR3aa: CASSLDRRQGPQHF
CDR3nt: TGTGCCAGCTCACTGGACAGGCGACAGGGGCCCCAGCATTTT

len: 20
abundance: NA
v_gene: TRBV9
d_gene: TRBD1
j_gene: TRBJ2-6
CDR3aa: CASSIRPLGTGGRGANVLTF
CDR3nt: TGTGCCAGCAGCATCAGACCCCTCGGGACAGGGGGCCGCGGGGCCAACGTCCTGACTTTC

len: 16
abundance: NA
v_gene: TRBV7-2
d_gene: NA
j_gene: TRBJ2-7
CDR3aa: CASSLRGGVRGNEQYF
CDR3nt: TGTGCCAGCAGCTTAAGGGGGGGCGTTCGAGGGAACGAGCAGTACTTC

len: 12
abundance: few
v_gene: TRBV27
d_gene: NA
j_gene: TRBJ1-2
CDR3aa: CASRQANYGYTF
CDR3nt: TGTGCCAGCAGACAGGCGAACTATGGCTACACCTTC

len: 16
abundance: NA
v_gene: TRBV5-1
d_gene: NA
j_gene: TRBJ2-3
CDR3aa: CASSPRPGQLTDTQYF
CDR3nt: TGCGCCAGCAGCCCCAGGCCGGGACAACTCACAGATACGCAGTATTTT

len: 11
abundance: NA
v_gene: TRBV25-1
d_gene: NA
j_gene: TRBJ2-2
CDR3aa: CASGFGGELFF
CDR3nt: TGTGCCAGCGGGTTCGGGGGGGAGCTGTTTTTT

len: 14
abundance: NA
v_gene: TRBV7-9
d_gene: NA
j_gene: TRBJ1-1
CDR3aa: CASSFEGAGGEAFF
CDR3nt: TGTGCCAGCAGCTTCGAAGGGGCGGGTGGTGAAGCTTTCTTT

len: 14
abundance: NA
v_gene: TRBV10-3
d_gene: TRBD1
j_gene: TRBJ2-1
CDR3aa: CAIKQGPTYNEQFF
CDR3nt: TGTGCCATCAAACAGGGGCCGACCTACAATGAGCAGTTCTTC

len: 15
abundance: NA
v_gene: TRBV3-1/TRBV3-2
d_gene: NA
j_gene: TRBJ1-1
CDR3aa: CASSVGGTRNTEAFF
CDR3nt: TGTGCCAGCAGCGTCGGGGGGACAAGGAACACTGAAGCTTTCTTT

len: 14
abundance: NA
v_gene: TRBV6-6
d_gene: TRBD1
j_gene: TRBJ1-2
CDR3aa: CASSYVTGAEGYTF
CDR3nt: TGTGCCAGCAGTTACGTGACAGGGGCGGAGGGCTACACCTTC

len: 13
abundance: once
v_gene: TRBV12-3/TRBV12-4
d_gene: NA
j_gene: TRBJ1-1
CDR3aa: CASSLDLNTEAFF
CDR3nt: TGTGCCAGCAGTCTCGATTTGAACACTGAAGCTTTCTTT

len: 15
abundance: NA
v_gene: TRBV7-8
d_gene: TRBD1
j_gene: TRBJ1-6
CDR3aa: CASSWGQGSNSPLHF
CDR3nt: TGTGCCAGCAGCTGGGGACAGGGGAGTAATTCACCCCTCCACTTT

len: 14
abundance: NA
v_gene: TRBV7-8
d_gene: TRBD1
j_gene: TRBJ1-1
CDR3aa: CASSPGQLNTEAFF
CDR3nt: TGTGCCAGCAGCCCGGGACAGCTCAACACTGAAGCTTTCTTT

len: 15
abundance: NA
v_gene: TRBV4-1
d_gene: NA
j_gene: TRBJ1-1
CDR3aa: CASSQWNTMNTEAFF
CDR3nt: TGCGCCAGCAGCCAGTGGAATACGATGAACACTGAAGCTTTCTTT